What follows are 10 T cell receptor beta chains derived from one specimen sequenced in a study of lymphopenia after photon versus proton radiotherapy. Measured with immunoSEQ multiplex PCR; TCRdb has only the in-frame clones, and not every one. The sample holds about 4,500 clones, 60% to 70% seen once. Sequencing was performed on peripheral blood, taken from a patient treated with proton-based radiotherapy. The receptors stem from a man older than 75 with esophageal cancer.

This clone is judged medium-sized. The V and J genes are TRBV5-1 and TRBJ2-7, with D tentatively TRBD1 or TRBD2 (5 bases each). V lost 4 bases, J lost 6 bases, and 23 bases lay in between. The CDR3 has 16 amino acids. The V gene's germline CDR1 is SGHRS and CDR2 YFSETQ. The CDR3 is CASSADPGTGQSEQYF. In nucleotides, the CDR3 is TGCGCCAGCAGCGCCGATCCTGGGACCGGACAATCCGAGCAGTACTTC.

The rearrangement joins TRBV11-2 to TRBJ2-7; tentative D call: TRBD2 (6 bases). This CDR3 contains 14 residues. Trimming cost V 5 bases and J 3 bases, with 14 bases left between them. CDR1 and CDR2 (germline): SGHAT, FQNNGV. This chain's CDR3 is CASSVTGLGYEQYF. CDR3 sequence (DNA): TGTGCCAGCAGCGTCACGGGACTGGGCTACGAGCAGTACTTC. Full variable domain (remainder filled in from reference TRBV11-2 and TRBJ2-7): EAGVAQSPRYKIIEKRQSVAFWCNPISGHATLYWYQQILGQGPKLLIQFQNNGVVDDSQLPKDRFSAERLKGVDSTLKIQPAKLEDSAVYLCASSVTGLGYEQYFGPGTRLTVT.

The rearrangement links TRBV9 to TRBJ2-3, with 8 bases lining up with TRBD2. The CDR3 extends over 16 amino acids. CDR1 and CDR2 (germline): SGDLS, YYNGEE. The V segment lost 0 bases and the J segment 6 bases; nucleotides outside the gene matches: 9. This chain's CDR3 is CASSVDGTRRSDTQYF. The CDR3 region has the DNA TGTGCCAGCAGCGTAGACGGGACTAGGAGATCTGATACGCAGTATTTT.

The chain has TRBV27 and TRBJ2-7, with 11 bases that match TRBD2. The CDR3 runs to 14 residues. Trimming cost V 5 bases and J 4 bases; bases outside gene matches: 4. Germline V CDR1 and CDR2: MNHEY, SMNVEV (reference sequence). CDR3 loop: CASSVAGGIYEQYF. CDR3 in DNA: TGTGCCAGCAGTGTAGCGGGGGGGATATACGAGCAGTACTTC.

DNA for the CDR3: TGTGCCAGCAGTTTAGACAGTGCGGACGGGGAGCTGTTTTTT. Its translation: CASSLDSADGELFF. The V gene is TRBV28, the J gene TRBJ2-2; D is perhaps TRBD1 (5 bases). Germline V lookup: CDR1 MDHEN, CDR2 SYDVKM. With 2 bases removed from V and 7 bases from J, the gap between germline ends came to 11 bases. This CDR3 has 14 residues.

CDR3 in DNA: TGTGCCAGCTGTAACCGAGCTATCCCCTATGGCTACACCTTC. Encoded protein: CASCNRAIPYGYTF. This chain links TRBV6-5 with TRBJ1-2; D gene unclear. The germline V gene has CDR1 MNHEY and CDR2 SVGAGI. Trimming took off 8 bases at V and 4 bases at J, with 17 bases between the two ends. This CDR3 spans 14 amino acids.

This clone was detected only once. The chain carries TRBV2 and TRBJ2-2, with a tentative D call TRBD1 (6 bases). V lost 4 bases, J lost 6 bases, and 15 bases lay in between. Looked up from germline, CDR1 is SNHLY and CDR2 is FYNNEI. This CDR3 comprises 15 residues. The CDR3 is CASSGGQIQPGELFF. The DNA for the CDR3 is TGTGCCAGCAGTGGTGGACAGATCCAGCCCGGGGAGCTGTTTTTT.

This clone ranks as medium-sized. In nucleotides, the CDR3 is TGCGCCAGCAGTGAGTCGGTAGTACCCGGCGAGCAGTACTTC. It translates to CASSESVVPGEQYF. The chain carries TRBV10-1 and TRBJ2-7; D not certain. Germline values: CDR1 WNHNN, CDR2 SYGVQD (reference sequence). CDR3 length: 14 amino acids. Between the trimmed V and J ends, which lost 0 bases and 6 bases, there was a span of 12 bases.

The chain employs TRBV28 and TRBJ1-1, with D unresolved. The CDR3 loop spans 12 amino acids. Trimming shortened V by 6 bases and J by 3 bases, and 8 bases separated the two germline ends. Germline V gene lookup returns CDR1 MDHEN and CDR2 SYDVKM. CDR3 nucleotides: TGTGCCAGCAGACCCTTATACACTGAAGCTTTCTTT. Amino acid sequence: CASRPLYTEAFF.

There are a few counts of this clone. CDR3 nucleotide sequence: TGTGCCAGCAGCTTAGATTCCGGGGTGAGGGAGACCCAGTACTTC. As protein: CASSLDSGVRETQYF. The J gene is TRBJ2-5, the V gene TRBV11-3, with a weak D call TRBD2 (5 bases). CDR1 SGHNT and CDR2 YENEEA come from the germline V gene. V lost 0 bases and J 5 bases, leaving 13 bases between the germline ends. The CDR3 totals 15 residues.